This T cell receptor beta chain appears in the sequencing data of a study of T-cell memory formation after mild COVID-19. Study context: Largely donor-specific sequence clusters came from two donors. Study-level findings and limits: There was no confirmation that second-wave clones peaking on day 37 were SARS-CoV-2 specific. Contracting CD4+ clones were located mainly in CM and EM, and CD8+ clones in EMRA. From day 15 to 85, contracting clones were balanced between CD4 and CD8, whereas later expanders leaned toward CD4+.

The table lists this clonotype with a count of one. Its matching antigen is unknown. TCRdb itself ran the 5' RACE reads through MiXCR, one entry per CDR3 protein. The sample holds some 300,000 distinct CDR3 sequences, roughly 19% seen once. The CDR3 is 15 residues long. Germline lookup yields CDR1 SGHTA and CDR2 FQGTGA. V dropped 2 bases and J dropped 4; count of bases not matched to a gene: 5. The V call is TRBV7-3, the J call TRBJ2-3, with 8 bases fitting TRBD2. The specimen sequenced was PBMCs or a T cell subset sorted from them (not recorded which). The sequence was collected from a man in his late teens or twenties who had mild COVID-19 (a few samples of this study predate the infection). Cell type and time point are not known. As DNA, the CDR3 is TGTGCCAGCAGCTTAGACGGGAGGGCCGCAGATACGCAGTATTTT. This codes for CASSLDGRAADTQYF.